The 13 T cell receptor beta chains in this list originate from one sample, sequenced in a study of cytomegalovirus exposure and HLA in healthy donors. TCRdb keeps only in-frame clones here, not all; method: immunoSEQ multiplex PCR. The top ten clones hold roughly 0.7% of a sample with about 100,000 clones, 90% to 97% of them seen once. Sample: PBMCs. All receptors derive from a woman under 30 in good health and CMV-seronegative.

The chain joins TRBV7-9 to TRBJ1-2; 9 bases line up with TRBD1. The CDR3 totals 15 residues. Germline V gives CDR1 SEHNR, CDR2 FQNEAQ (reference sequence). V dropped 5 bases and J dropped 4; count of bases not matched to a gene: 8. The CDR3 region has the DNA TGTGCCAGCAGCCAGGGGACAGGGAATGGCTATGGCTACACCTTC. It yields the protein CASSQGTGNGYGYTF.

This chain connects TRBV7-9 to TRBJ1-6; D unresolved. Germline CDR1 reads SEHNR; CDR2 reads FQNEAQ (reference sequence). Between the trimmed V and J ends, which lost 0 bases and 6 bases, there was a span of 6 bases. CDR3 size: 14 residues. This CDR3 is CASSLAFGNSPLHF. The DNA of the CDR3 is TGTGCCAGCAGCTTAGCGTTCGGTAATTCACCCCTCCACTTT.

The chain links TRBV5-1 to TRBJ1-4; no clear D. V gave up 2 bases and J gave up 5 bases, with 22 bases separating them. Germline V lookup: CDR1 SGHRS, CDR2 YFSETQ. This CDR3 has 18 residues. The DNA of the CDR3 is TGCGCCAGCAGCTTTTATCCCAGTGCTCACAAAACAAATGAAAAACTGTTTTTT. It yields the protein CASSFYPSAHKTNEKLFF. The full variable domain, its missing parts supplied by reference TRBV5-1 and TRBJ1-4, is KAGVTQTPRYLIKTRGQQVTLSCSPISGHRSVSWYQQTPGQGLQFLFEYFSETQRNKGNFPGRFSGRQFSNSRSEMNVSTLELGDSALYLCASSFYPSAHKTNEKLFFGSGTQLSVL.

The rearrangement uses TRBV28 and TRBJ1-5, with D perhaps matching TRBD1 (5 bases). This CDR3 has 17 amino acids. Trimming pared 6 bases from V and 0 bases from J, leaving 18 bases between. The V gene's germline CDR1 is MDHEN and CDR2 SYDVKM. The CDR3 sequence: CASSSPKGLYSNQPQHF. CDR3 nucleotide sequence: TGTGCCAGCAGCTCCCCCAAGGGGTTATATAGCAATCAGCCCCAGCATTTT. The full variable domain, in which reference TRBV28 and TRBJ1-5 provide the parts outside the CDR3, is DVKVTQSSRYLVKRTGEKVFLECVQDMDHENMFWYRQDPGLGLRLIYFSYDVKMKEKGDIPEGYSVSREKKERFSLILESASTNQTSMYLCASSSPKGLYSNQPQHFGDGTRLSIL.

The genes are TRBV9 and TRBJ2-1, with a tentative D call TRBD2 (5 bases). Trimming left V 8 bases short and J 1 base short, with 16 bases between. The CDR3 is made up of 15 amino acids. CDR1 is SGDLS and CDR2 is YYNGEE in the germline V gene. In nucleotides, the CDR3 is TGTGCCAGTACCCGGGGAGTCGAGTCCTACAATGAGCAGTTCTTC. Encoded protein: CASTRGVESYNEQFF.

The V gene is TRBV2, the J gene TRBJ1-4; maybe TRBD1 (6 bases). The ends were cut back, 6 bases at V and 0 bases at J, with 8 bases in the middle. This CDR3 comprises 14 residues. Germline CDR1 reads SNHLY; CDR2 reads FYNNEI. DNA of the CDR3: TGTGCCAGCAGACAGGGAGCAACTAATGAAAAACTGTTTTTT. Its translation: CASRQGATNEKLFF.

The genes are TRBV7-9 and TRBJ2-2; 9 bases line up with TRBD1. CDR3 length: 14 amino acids. Germline CDR1 reads SEHNR; CDR2 reads FQNEAQ (reference sequence). Unmatched junction bases numbered 4, after V lost 5 bases and J lost 6 bases. The CDR3 here is CASSTDRGSGELFF. CDR3 coding DNA: TGTGCCAGCAGCACGGACAGGGGATCCGGGGAGCTGTTTTTT.

The chain is built from TRBV18 and TRBJ2-7, with D maybe TRBD1 (6 bases). Germline values: CDR1 KGHSH, CDR2 LQKENI. The CDR3 runs 16 residues. V was trimmed by 0 bases and J by 2 bases, leaving 14 bases between them. The CDR3 DNA follows: TGTGCCAGCTCACCACCGGGCAAAACAGGGCCCTACGAGCAGTACTTC. It encodes CASSPPGKTGPYEQYF.

This clone came up once. The chain is built from TRBV6-6 and TRBJ1-3, with a possible D match to TRBD1 (6 bases). Between the trimmed V and J ends, which lost 4 bases and 0 bases, there was a span of 10 bases. CDR3 length: 15 amino acids. Germline CDR1 and CDR2: MNHNY and SVGAGI (reference sequence). CDR3 loop: CASSFGQTSGNTIYF. In nucleotides, the CDR3 is TGTGCCAGCAGTTTCGGACAGACCTCTGGAAACACCATATATTTT.

Written as DNA, the CDR3 is TGTGCCAGTCGGGAGGACAGCTTGGGAGTATTGAACACTGAAGCTTTCTTT. As protein: CASREDSLGVLNTEAFF. The chain uses TRBV19 and TRBJ1-1; weak D call: TRBD1 (6 bases). The germline V gene has CDR1 LNHDA and CDR2 SQIVND (reference sequence). CDR3 size: 17 residues. Trimming pared 8 bases from V and 0 bases from J, leaving 22 bases between.

V usage is TRBV7-3 and J usage is TRBJ1-2; no definite D call. Trimming cost V 3 bases and J 4 bases, with 15 bases left between them. Germline V gene lookup returns CDR1 SGHTA and CDR2 FQGTGA. This CDR3 has 15 residues. The CDR3 DNA follows: TGTGCCAGCAGCTTCGCCCCAGGTATCGGCTATGGCTACACCTTC. Its translation is CASSFAPGIGYGYTF.

V and J are TRBV7-2 and TRBJ1-1; D unclear. CDR1 is SGHTA, CDR2 FQGNSA, per germline. V was clipped by 1 base and J by 6 bases, with 12 bases between them. This CDR3 is 14 amino acids long. The chain's CDR3 is CASSLGAGFSEAFF. The CDR3, as DNA: TGTGCCAGCAGCTTAGGGGCGGGGTTCTCTGAAGCTTTCTTT. Full variable domain (rest looked up from reference TRBV7-2 and TRBJ1-1): GAGVSQSPSNKVTEKGKDVELRCDPISGHTALYWYRQSLGQGLEFLIYFQGNSAPDKSGLPSDRFSAERTGGSVSTLTIQRTQQEDSAVYLCASSLGAGFSEAFFGQGTRLTVV.

The genes are TRBV5-6 and TRBJ2-7, with 7 bases aligning to TRBD1. Trimming at V came to 4 bases and at J to 3 bases, leaving 16 bases not matched to a gene. The CDR3 consists of 17 residues. The V gene's germline CDR1 is SGHDT and CDR2 YYEEEE. CDR3 sequence: CASSRYGTDLLFYEQYF. The CDR3 DNA reads as TGTGCCAGCAGCCGATACGGGACAGACCTACTATTCTACGAGCAGTACTTC.